The entry below gives a single T cell receptor beta chain sequence along with its context. This receptor's antigen is unknown. The record has no base qualities; no much larger clone is one base away. The CDR3 goes from the cysteine to the phenylalanine over 12 residues. The kept DNA is CDR3 alone, 36 bases in frame from the first base. V is reduced by 6 bases and J by 5 bases, leaving a spacing of 10 bases between them. Via the germline V gene, CDR1 is SGHTA and CDR2 FQGNSA. The listed sequencing device is Illumina HiSeq 1500. The raw public reads went through TCRdb reprocessing: fastp at Q25, MiXCR clone calling, in-frame beta chains kept. Identical CDR3 proteins give one entry, which carries the most common genes and DNA. Here the sample has tens of thousands of distinct CDR3 sequences; more than 40% occur a single time. 93% of the sample comes from the top ten. These data originate in a study of T cell repertoires in cytomegalovirus infection (dated by TCRdb to the late 2010s). About the full investigation: The peptide stimulations were aimed at well-studied HLA-B-restricted epitopes as well as recently identified HLA-C-restricted CMV epitopes, whose presentation resists viral immunomodulation. Donor HLA type was relevant to the analysis, as public TCR beta signatures indicated carriage of CMV infection together with the matching HLA type.

Per the publication, the treatment or condition label means: in vitro stimulation with specific CMV peptide epitopes to enrich CMV-specific T cells. Findings and caveats that apply to the study as a whole: The ex vivo response was dominated by HLA-C-restricted CMV-specific TCR beta clonotypes, which also provided the single most frequent clonotype in two of eight donors. In both this cohort and an independent roughly 350-donor cohort, the cumulative frequency of public TCR beta family members distinguished carriers of CMV infection plus the relevant HLA type.

The chain joins TRBV7-2 to TRBJ2-5; TRBD1 is a weak D gene call, 6 bases matching. This TCR was recovered from a human donor in good health (CMV status not recorded). Some clones in this sample may be carry-over from other donors' samples. The sequenced sample was CD8+ T cells from cultured PBMCs, obtained from culture after CMV antigen stimulation. The CDR3 region: CASRSGAETQYF. The nucleotide sequence is given as TGTGCCAGCAGGTCAGGGGCGGAGACCCAGTACTTC.